One and the same sample provided the 7 T cell receptor beta chains below, sequenced in a study of blood T cell repertoires in COVID-19. TCRdb's copy holds only in-frame clones and misses some; the assay was immunoSEQ multiplex PCR. The repertoire consists of about 180,000 clones, with just under 80% occurring once and the leading ten covering 6.5%. The sample taken for sequencing was peripheral blood. The receptor set was obtained from a man in his sixties or seventies with active or convalescent COVID-19.

This clone was observed a handful of times. The chain couples TRBV29-1 to TRBJ2-3; TRBD2 aligns across 7 bases. V lost 3 bases and J lost 8; bases outside the gene matches: 17. Per the germline V gene, CDR1 is SQVTM and CDR2 is ANQGSEA. This CDR3 spans 16 amino acids. CDR3 loop: CSVEIWVERGEGTQYF. In DNA, the CDR3 is TGCAGCGTTGAGATATGGGTGGAGCGGGGAGAGGGTACGCAGTATTTT.

The V call is TRBV4-1, the J call TRBJ1-5, with 7 bases aligning to TRBD1. CDR1 and CDR2 from the germline V gene are MGHRA and YSYEKL. V shed 4 bases and J 5 bases; nucleotides not matched to a gene: 8. The CDR3 loop spans 15 amino acids. CDR3 loop: CASSLDPGGHQPQHF. CDR3 nucleotides: TGCGCCAGCAGCCTGGATCCAGGGGGTCATCAGCCCCAGCATTTT.

This chain links TRBV6-1 with TRBJ1-4; D not certain. The CDR3 has 15 amino acids. V was cut by 1 base and J by 4 bases, with 10 bases left in between. CDR1 and CDR2 (germline): MNHNS, SASEGT. CDR3 sequence reads: CASSEGRRINEKLFF. CDR3 nucleotides: TGTGCCAGCAGTGAAGGTCGGCGGATTAATGAAAAACTGTTTTTT.

This rearrangement joins TRBV6-1 to TRBJ1-1; 9 positions agree with TRBD1. The ends lost 2 bases at V and 3 bases at J; junction bases unmatched: 4. This CDR3 has 15 amino acids. The V gene's germline CDR1 is MNHNS and CDR2 SASEGT. CDR3 DNA sequence: TGTGCCAGCAGTGAAATTTGGGACAGGGACACTGAAGCTTTCTTT. This translates into CASSEIWDRDTEAFF.

This chain links TRBV18 with TRBJ2-5; no definite D call. V lost 3 bases, J lost 2 bases, and 13 bases lay in between. Germline CDR1 is KGHSH and CDR2 is LQKENI. The CDR3 is 15 amino acids. In nucleotides, the CDR3 is TGTGCCAGCTCACCTAATTTCGCGCCGCAAGAGACCCAGTACTTC. This codes for CASSPNFAPQETQYF.

The chain has TRBV3-1 (or the pseudogene TRBV3-2) and TRBJ1-1, with TRBD1 matching over 8 bases. Trimming cost V 3 bases and J 1 base; bases outside gene matches: 7. Germline values: CDR1 LGHDT, CDR2 YNNKEL (reference sequence). The CDR3 spans 16 residues. CDR3 amino acids: CASSQGQAKSNTEAFF. The DNA of the CDR3 is TGTGCCAGCAGCCAGGGACAGGCGAAATCGAACACTGAAGCTTTCTTT.

This chain uses TRBV5-1 with TRBJ2-1; 8 nucleotides match TRBD2. The CDR3 spans 15 residues. Trimming removed 7 bases from V and 7 bases from J; junction bases left unmatched: 13. Per germline, CDR1 SGHRS and CDR2 YFSETQ. CDR3 loop: CASRGGGLVGNEQFF. The CDR3 DNA sequence: TGCGCCAGCCGAGGCGGGGGGCTAGTGGGGAATGAGCAGTTCTTC.